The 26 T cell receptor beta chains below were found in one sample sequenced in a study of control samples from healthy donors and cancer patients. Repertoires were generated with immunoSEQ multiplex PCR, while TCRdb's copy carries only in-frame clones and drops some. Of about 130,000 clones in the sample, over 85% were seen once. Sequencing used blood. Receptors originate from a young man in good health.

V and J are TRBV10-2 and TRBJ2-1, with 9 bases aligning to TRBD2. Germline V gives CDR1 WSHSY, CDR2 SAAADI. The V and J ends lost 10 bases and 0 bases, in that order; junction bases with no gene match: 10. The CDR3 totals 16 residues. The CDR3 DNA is TGCGCCACCTTGAAGAGCGGGGGGCCCTCCTACAATGAGCAGTTCTTC. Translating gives CATLKSGGPSYNEQFF.

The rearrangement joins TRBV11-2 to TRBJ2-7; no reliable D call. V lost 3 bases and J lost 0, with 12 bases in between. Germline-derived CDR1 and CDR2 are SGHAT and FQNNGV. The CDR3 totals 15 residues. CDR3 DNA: TGTGCCAGCAGCTTCCCTCAGGAGCTCTCCTACGAGCAGTACTTC. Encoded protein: CASSFPQELSYEQYF.

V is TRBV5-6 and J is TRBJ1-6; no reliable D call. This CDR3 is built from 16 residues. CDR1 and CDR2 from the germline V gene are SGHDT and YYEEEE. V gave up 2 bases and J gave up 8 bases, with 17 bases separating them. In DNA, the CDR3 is TGTGCCAGCAGCTTAGAGTGGACCGAAAAGGATTCACCCCTCCACTTT. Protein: CASSLEWTEKDSPLHF. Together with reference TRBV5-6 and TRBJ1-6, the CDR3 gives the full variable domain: DAGVTQSPTHLIKTRGQQVTLRCSPKSGHDTVSWYQQALGQGPQFIFQYYEEEERQRGNFPDRFSGHQFPNYSSELNVNALLLGDSALYLCASSLEWTEKDSPLHFGNGTRLTVT.

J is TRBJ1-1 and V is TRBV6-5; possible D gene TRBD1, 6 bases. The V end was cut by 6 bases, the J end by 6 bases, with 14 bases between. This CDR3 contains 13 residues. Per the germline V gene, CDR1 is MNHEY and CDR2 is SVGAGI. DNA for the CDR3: TGTGCCAGCAGCACTGACAGGTCCTCTGAAGCTTTCTTT. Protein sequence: CASSTDRSSEAFF.

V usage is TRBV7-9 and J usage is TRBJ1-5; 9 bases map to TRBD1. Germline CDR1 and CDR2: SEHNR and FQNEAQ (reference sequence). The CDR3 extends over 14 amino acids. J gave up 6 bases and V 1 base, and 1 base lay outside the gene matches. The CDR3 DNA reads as TGTGCCAGCAGCTTAGGGACAGGGGTTCAGCCCCAGCATTTT. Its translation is CASSLGTGVQPQHF.

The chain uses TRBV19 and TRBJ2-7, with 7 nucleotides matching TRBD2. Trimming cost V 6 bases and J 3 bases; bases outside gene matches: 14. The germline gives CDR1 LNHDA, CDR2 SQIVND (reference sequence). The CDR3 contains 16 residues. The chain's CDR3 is CASSLLWAGDRYEQYF. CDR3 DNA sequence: TGTGCCAGTAGCCTCTTGTGGGCGGGGGACCGCTACGAGCAGTACTTC. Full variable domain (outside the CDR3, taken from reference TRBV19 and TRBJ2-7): DGGITQSPKYLFRKEGQNVTLSCEQNLNHDAMYWYRQDPGQGLRLIYYSQIVNDFQKGDIAEGYSVSREKKESFPLTVTSAQKNPTAFYLCASSLLWAGDRYEQYFGPGTRLTVT.

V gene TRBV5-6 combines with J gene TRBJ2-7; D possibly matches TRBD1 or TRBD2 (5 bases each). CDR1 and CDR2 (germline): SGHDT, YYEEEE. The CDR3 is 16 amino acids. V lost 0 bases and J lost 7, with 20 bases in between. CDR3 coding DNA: TGTGCCAGCAGCTTGGTCATCTTCCGGGGCATGGGGGAGCAGTACTTC. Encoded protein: CASSLVIFRGMGEQYF.

The DNA of the CDR3 is TGTGCCTGGAGCGTCCAGGGGGGGAACACTGAAGCTTTCTTT. It codes for CAWSVQGGNTEAFF. The V and J genes are TRBV30 and TRBJ1-1; 7 nucleotides line up with TRBD1. V shed 3 bases, J shed 1 base, and the junction held 5 bases outside the gene matches. This CDR3 spans 14 amino acids. CDR1 GTSNPN and CDR2 SVGIG come from the germline V gene (reference sequence).

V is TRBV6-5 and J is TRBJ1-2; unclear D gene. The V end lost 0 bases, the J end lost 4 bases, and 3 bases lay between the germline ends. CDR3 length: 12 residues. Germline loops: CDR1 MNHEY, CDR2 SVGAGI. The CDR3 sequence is CASSYSAYGYTF. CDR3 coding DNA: TGTGCCAGCAGTTACTCCGCCTATGGCTACACCTTC.

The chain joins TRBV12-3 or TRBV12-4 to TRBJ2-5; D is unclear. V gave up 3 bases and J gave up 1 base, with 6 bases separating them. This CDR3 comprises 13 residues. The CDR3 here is CASSFMSQETQYF. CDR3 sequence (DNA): TGTGCCAGCAGTTTTATGTCCCAAGAGACCCAGTACTTC.

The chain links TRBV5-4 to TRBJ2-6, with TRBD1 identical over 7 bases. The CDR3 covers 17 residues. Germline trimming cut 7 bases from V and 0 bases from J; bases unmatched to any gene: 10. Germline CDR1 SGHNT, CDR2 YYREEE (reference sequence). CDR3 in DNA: TGTGCCAGCGGACGACAGGGAACGGCCTCTGGGGCCAACGTCCTGACTTTC. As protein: CASGRQGTASGANVLTF.

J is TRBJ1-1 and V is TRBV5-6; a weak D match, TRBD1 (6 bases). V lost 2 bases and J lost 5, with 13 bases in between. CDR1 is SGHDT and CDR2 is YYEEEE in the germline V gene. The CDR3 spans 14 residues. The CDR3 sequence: CASSFYGGRTEAFF. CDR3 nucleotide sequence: TGTGCCAGCAGCTTTTATGGGGGCCGGACTGAAGCTTTCTTT.

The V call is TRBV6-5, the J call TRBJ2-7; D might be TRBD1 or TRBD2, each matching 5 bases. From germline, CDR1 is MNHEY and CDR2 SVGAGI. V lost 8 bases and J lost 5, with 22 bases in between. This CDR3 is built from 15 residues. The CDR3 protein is CASQGRRAPGHEQYF. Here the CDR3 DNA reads TGTGCCAGCCAGGGACGCCGGGCCCCCGGACACGAGCAGTACTTC.

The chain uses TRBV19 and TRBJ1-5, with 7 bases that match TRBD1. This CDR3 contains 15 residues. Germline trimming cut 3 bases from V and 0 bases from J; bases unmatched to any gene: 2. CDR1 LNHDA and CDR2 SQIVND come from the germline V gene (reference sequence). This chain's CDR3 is CASSIGDSSNQPQHF. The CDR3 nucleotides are TGTGCCAGTAGTATTGGGGACAGTAGCAATCAGCCCCAGCATTTT.

The DNA for the CDR3 is TGTGCCAGCAGCTTCACACTAGCGGGGGGGCAGGAGACCCAGTACTTC. Encoded protein: CASSFTLAGGQETQYF. The chain combines TRBV9 with TRBJ2-5; TRBD2 agrees at 13 bases. From germline, CDR1 is SGDLS and CDR2 YYNGEE. This CDR3 contains 16 residues. Losses at the gene ends were 4 bases for V and 5 bases for J; bases not matched to a gene: 8.

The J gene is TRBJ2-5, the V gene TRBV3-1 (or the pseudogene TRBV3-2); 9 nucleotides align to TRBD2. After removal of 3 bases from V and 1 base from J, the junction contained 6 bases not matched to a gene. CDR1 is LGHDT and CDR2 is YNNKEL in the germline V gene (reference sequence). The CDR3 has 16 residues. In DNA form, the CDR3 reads TGTGCCAGCAGCCAGGGACTAGCTTCTCGCCAAGAGACCCAGTACTTC. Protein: CASSQGLASRQETQYF.

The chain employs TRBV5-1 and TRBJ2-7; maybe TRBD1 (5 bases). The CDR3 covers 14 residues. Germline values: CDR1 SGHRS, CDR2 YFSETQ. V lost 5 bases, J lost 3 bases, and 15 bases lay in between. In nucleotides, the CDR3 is TGCGCCAGCAGACACCCCAGGGCACTCTACGAGCAGTACTTC. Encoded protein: CASRHPRALYEQYF.

The CDR3 DNA reads TGTGCCAGTAGTATGGGTCTCAATGAGCAGTTCTTC. Protein: CASSMGLNEQFF. The chain is built from TRBV19 and TRBJ2-1; no firm D call. CDR3 length: 12 residues. Trimming took off 3 bases at V and 6 bases at J, with 6 bases between the two ends. The germline CDR1 and CDR2 sequences are LNHDA and SQIVND (reference sequence).

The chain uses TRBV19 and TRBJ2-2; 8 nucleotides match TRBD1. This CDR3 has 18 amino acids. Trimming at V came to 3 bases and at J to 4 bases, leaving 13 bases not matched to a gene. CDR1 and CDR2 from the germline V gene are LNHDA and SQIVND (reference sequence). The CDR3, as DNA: TGTGCCAGTAGTATGATGCGGACAGGGCCGGGCATCACCGGGGAGCTGTTTTTT. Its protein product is CASSMMRTGPGITGELFF.

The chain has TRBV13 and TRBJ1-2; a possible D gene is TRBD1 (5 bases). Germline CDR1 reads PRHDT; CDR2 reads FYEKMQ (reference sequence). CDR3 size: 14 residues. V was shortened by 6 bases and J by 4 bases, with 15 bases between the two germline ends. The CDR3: CASRSSRDGYGYTF. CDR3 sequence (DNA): TGTGCCAGCAGAAGTAGTAGGGACGGCTATGGCTACACCTTC.

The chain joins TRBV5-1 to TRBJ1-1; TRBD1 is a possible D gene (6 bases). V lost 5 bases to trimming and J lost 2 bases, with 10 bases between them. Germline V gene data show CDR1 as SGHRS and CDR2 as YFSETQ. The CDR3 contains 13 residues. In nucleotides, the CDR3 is TGCGCCAGCAGGGACAGCCTAAACACTGAAGCTTTCTTT. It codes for CASRDSLNTEAFF.

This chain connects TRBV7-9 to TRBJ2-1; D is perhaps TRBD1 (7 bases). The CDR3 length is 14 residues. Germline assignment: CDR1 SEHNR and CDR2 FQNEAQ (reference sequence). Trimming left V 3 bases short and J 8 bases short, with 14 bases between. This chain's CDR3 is CASSFGGTEDEQFF. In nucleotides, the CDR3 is TGTGCCAGCAGCTTCGGCGGGACAGAGGATGAGCAGTTCTTC.

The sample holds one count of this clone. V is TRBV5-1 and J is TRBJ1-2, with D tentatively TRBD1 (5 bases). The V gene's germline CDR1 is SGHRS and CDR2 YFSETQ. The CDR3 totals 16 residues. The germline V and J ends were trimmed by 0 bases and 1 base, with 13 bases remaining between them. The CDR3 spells CASSLDSRQLNYGYTF. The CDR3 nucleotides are TGCGCCAGCAGCTTGGATAGTCGACAGCTTAACTATGGCTACACCTTC. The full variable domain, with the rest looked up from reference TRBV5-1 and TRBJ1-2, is KAGVTQTPRYLIKTRGQQVTLSCSPISGHRSVSWYQQTPGQGLQFLFEYFSETQRNKGNFPGRFSGRQFSNSRSEMNVSTLELGDSALYLCASSLDSRQLNYGYTFGSGTRLTVV.

The CDR3 DNA sequence: TGTGCCAGCAGCCCAGGTCCCGGGACAGGGTACACTGAAGCTTTCTTT. Translating it yields CASSPGPGTGYTEAFF. The chain employs TRBV11-2 and TRBJ1-1, with TRBD1 matching 9 bases. The CDR3 length is 16 residues. In germline, CDR1 is SGHAT, CDR2 FQNNGV. Trimming at V came to 5 bases and at J to 3 bases, leaving 10 bases not matched to a gene.

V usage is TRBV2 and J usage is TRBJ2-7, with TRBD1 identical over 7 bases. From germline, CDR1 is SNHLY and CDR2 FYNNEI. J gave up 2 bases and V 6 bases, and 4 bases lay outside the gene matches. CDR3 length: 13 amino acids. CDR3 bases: TGTGCCAGCAGCCGGGGACAGCCCTACGAGCAGTACTTC. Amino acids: CASSRGQPYEQYF.

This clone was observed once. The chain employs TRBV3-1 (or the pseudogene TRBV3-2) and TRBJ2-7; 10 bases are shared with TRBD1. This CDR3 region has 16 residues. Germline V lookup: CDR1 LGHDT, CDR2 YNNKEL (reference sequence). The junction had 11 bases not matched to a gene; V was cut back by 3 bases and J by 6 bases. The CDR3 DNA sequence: TGTGCCAGCAGCCAGACCCGGACAGGGGGAAGAAGCGAGCAGTACTTC. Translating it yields CASSQTRTGGRSEQYF.